The present TCR beta chain was sequenced within a study of CD8+CD57+ T cells in acquired aplastic anemia. Across the study: Isolated CD4+ and CD8+ cells, once sorted, yielded DNA averaging approximately 3 ug.

An expansion of CD8+CD57+ cells by flow cytometry had been shown in patients chosen for sequencing. Researchers used genomic DNA as the template to profile TCR beta VDJ and CDR3. In TCRdb, the reads were re-called with MiXCR into one record per CDR3 protein. The sample lists around 170,000 distinct CDR3 sequences, more than 45% occurring once. The CDR3 spans 13 residues. Unmatched junction bases numbered 0, after V lost 7 bases and J lost 7 bases. Germline V gene data show CDR1 as SGDLS and CDR2 as YYNGEE. The clonotype was recovered from a human donor with aplastic anemia. This chain joins TRBV9 and TRBJ2-1; 15 positions agree with TRBD2. Material for sequencing was sorted CD4+, CD8+, or CD8+CD57+ T cells (not recorded which) from PBMCs. CDR3 nucleotides: TGTGCCAGCGGACTAGCGGGAGGGAATGAGCAGTTCTTC. Translation gives CASGLAGGNEQFF.